A single sample is the source of the 26 T cell receptor beta chains below, sequenced in a study of control samples from healthy donors and cancer patients. Repertoires were generated with immunoSEQ multiplex PCR, while TCRdb's copy carries only in-frame clones and drops some. The profile shows some 71,000 clones, roughly nine tenths of them singletons. The sequenced sample was PBMCs. The receptors were gathered from a man aged 60 to 69 with lung cancer.

The rearrangement links TRBV6-6 to TRBJ1-5; 8 nucleotides agree with TRBD1. The CDR3 spans 14 residues. CDR1 MNHNY and CDR2 SVGAGI come from the germline V gene (reference sequence). Trimming cost V 6 bases and J 5 bases; bases outside gene matches: 6. In DNA form, the CDR3 reads TGTGCCAGCAGCAGACAGGGGATTGATCAGCCCCAGCATTTT. Translating gives CASSRQGIDQPQHF.

This chain uses TRBV5-1 with TRBJ2-7; D may match TRBD1 or TRBD2 (5 bases each). The CDR3 consists of 14 residues. Trimming stripped 0 bases from V and 3 bases from J, with 10 bases between. Germline V gene sequence: CDR1 SGHRS, CDR2 YFSETQ. CDR3 loop: CASSLDSGSYEQYF. The CDR3, as DNA: TGCGCCAGCAGCTTGGATTCAGGGAGCTACGAGCAGTACTTC.

The chain links TRBV6-2 or TRBV6-3 to TRBJ1-5, with D uncertain. The germline gives CDR1 MNHEY, CDR2 SVGEGT. The CDR3 spans 16 residues. V gave up 2 bases and J gave up 0 bases, with 11 bases separating them. The CDR3 DNA is TGTGCCAGCAGTTACCCTCCTGCGGATAGCAATCAGCCCCAGCATTTT. Its translation: CASSYPPADSNQPQHF.

The J gene is TRBJ1-1, the V gene TRBV2; 10 bases line up with TRBD1. The CDR3 totals 15 residues. Germline CDR1 reads SNHLY; CDR2 reads FYNNEI. Trimming at V came to 7 bases and at J to 0 bases, leaving 5 bases not matched to a gene. The CDR3 is CASKGQGGMNTEAFF. DNA of the CDR3: TGTGCCAGCAAAGGACAGGGGGGAATGAACACTGAAGCTTTCTTT.

This clone occurred a few times. V is TRBV30 and J is TRBJ1-4, with 7 bases matching TRBD1. After removal of 5 bases from V and 6 bases from J, the junction contained 15 bases not matched to a gene. Germline V gene sequence: CDR1 GTSNPN, CDR2 SVGIG (reference sequence). This CDR3 comprises 16 residues. In nucleotides, the CDR3 is TGTGCCTGGGCGGCTAAACAGGGGCGTGGGGATGAAAAACTGTTTTTT. Protein: CAWAAKQGRGDEKLFF.

CDR3 bases: TGTGCCAGCAGTTACGGGCGGGGGGGCCTCTGGGATACGCAGTATTTT. Encoded protein: CASSYGRGGLWDTQYF. This sequence joins TRBV6-5 and TRBJ2-3; TRBD2 matches at 9 bases. The CDR3 length is 16 residues. After removal of 2 bases from V and 6 bases from J, the junction contained 9 bases not matched to a gene. CDR1 and CDR2 (germline): MNHEY, SVGAGI.

The rearrangement links TRBV6-4 to TRBJ1-2; 7 bases fit TRBD1. Per germline, CDR1 MRHNA and CDR2 SNTAGT. V dropped 7 bases and J dropped 4; count of bases not matched to a gene: 12. CDR3 length equals 15 residues. The CDR3 region has the DNA TGTGCCAGCAAAAAATCTCGGGACAGTGTCTATGGCTACACCTTC. It yields the protein CASKKSRDSVYGYTF.

This chain joins TRBV5-6 and TRBJ1-2; TRBD1 might be the D (5 bases). Germline V gene data show CDR1 as SGHDT and CDR2 as YYEEEE. Deletions cut 2 bases from V and 3 bases from J, with 14 bases between. The CDR3 runs to 15 residues. CDR3 in DNA: TGTGCCAGCAGCTTTATTCAAGGGGTTGACTATGGCTACACCTTC. This sequence encodes CASSFIQGVDYGYTF.

The chain has TRBV2 and TRBJ1-2; D ambiguous. Deletions cut 5 bases from V and 2 bases from J, with 12 bases between. The CDR3 consists of 14 residues. Germline V gives CDR1 SNHLY, CDR2 FYNNEI. CDR3 residues: CASSSQATNYGYTF. In nucleotides, the CDR3 is TGTGCCAGCAGTAGCCAGGCAACAAACTATGGCTACACCTTC.

V and J are TRBV7-3 and TRBJ2-3; 10 bases agree with TRBD2. Per germline, CDR1 SGHTA and CDR2 FQGTGA. V trimming: 2 bases; J trimming: 5 bases; junction bases outside the gene matches: 7. This CDR3 spans 16 amino acids. CDR3 sequence reads: CASSLSPRLAGDTQYF. The CDR3 region has the DNA TGTGCCAGCAGCTTATCCCCTAGACTAGCGGGAGATACGCAGTATTTT.

This clone was counted a few times. The CDR3 DNA reads as TGTGCCAGCAGCTCCCAAGGGGGCAGTGAAGCTTTCTTT. Translated: CASSSQGGSEAFF. The V and J genes are TRBV7-9 and TRBJ1-1; 7 bases line up with TRBD1. The CDR3 totals 13 residues. V gave up 4 bases and J gave up 7 bases; unmatched junction bases: 6. CDR1 is SEHNR, CDR2 FQNEAQ, per germline (reference sequence).

The V call is TRBV29-1, the J call TRBJ2-5, with D perhaps TRBD1 (6 bases). Germline CDR1 SQVTM, CDR2 ANQGSEA. The CDR3 runs 12 residues. The V gene lost 5 bases and the J gene lost 2 bases, with 9 bases spanning the gap. The CDR3 DNA follows: TGCAGCGTTACAGGGATACAAGAGACCCAGTACTTC. Amino acid sequence: CSVTGIQETQYF.

This clone was picked up one time. This chain connects TRBV24-1 to TRBJ1-1; TRBD1 matches 7 bases. From germline, CDR1 is KGHDR and CDR2 SFDVKD. The CDR3 runs 14 residues. V gave up 7 bases and J gave up 2 bases; unmatched junction bases: 6. The CDR3 region has the DNA TGTGCCACCAGGGGGACAGACTCAAACACTGAAGCTTTCTTT. Translated, it gives CATRGTDSNTEAFF.

This clone was recorded once. The CDR3 DNA sequence: TGTGCCAGCAGTTACTTACGGGGGACGGGGAACACTGAAGCTTTCTTT. This gives the protein CASSYLRGTGNTEAFF. The rearrangement uses TRBV6-5 and TRBJ1-1; the D gene is possibly TRBD1 (5 bases). With 1 base removed from V and 1 base from J, the gap between germline ends came to 13 bases. The germline V gene encodes CDR1 MNHEY and CDR2 SVGAGI. The CDR3 consists of 16 residues.

This chain connects TRBV3-1 (or the pseudogene TRBV3-2) to TRBJ2-3, with 12 bases matching TRBD2. Unmatched junction bases numbered 1, after V lost 3 bases and J lost 6 bases. From germline, CDR1 is LGHDT and CDR2 YNNKEL (reference sequence). The CDR3 consists of 14 residues. Here the CDR3 reads CASSHLAGGDTQYF. Written as DNA, the CDR3 is TGTGCCAGCAGCCACCTAGCGGGAGGGGATACGCAGTATTTT.

The rearrangement joins TRBV4-2 to TRBJ1-5; 9 nucleotides agree with TRBD1. The germline gives CDR1 LGHNA, CDR2 YNFKEQ. The CDR3 has 13 residues. V was pared by 3 bases and J by 6 bases, with 0 bases of the junction left unmatched. CDR3 in amino acids: CASSQDRGQPQHF. The CDR3 DNA reads as TGTGCCAGCAGCCAGGACAGGGGTCAGCCCCAGCATTTT.

The chain joins TRBV3-1 (or the pseudogene TRBV3-2) to TRBJ2-5, with 11 nucleotides matching TRBD2. CDR3 length equals 16 residues. Germline V gene sequence: CDR1 LGHDT, CDR2 YNNKEL (reference sequence). With 4 bases clipped from V and 4 bases from J, the junction kept 8 bases outside the gene matches. Here the CDR3 DNA reads TGTGCCAGCAGCCCGTCACTAGCGGGGGTTGGAGAGACCCAGTACTTC. Its translation: CASSPSLAGVGETQYF.

The chain has TRBV3-1 (or the pseudogene TRBV3-2) and TRBJ2-3; D is possibly TRBD1 (5 bases). Germline CDR1 and CDR2: LGHDT and YNNKEL (reference sequence). V dropped 0 bases and J dropped 0 bases, with 10 bases sitting between them. The CDR3 runs 16 residues. The CDR3 nucleotides are TGTGCCAGCAGCCAAGATCGGACACCTAGCACAGATACGCAGTATTTT. It specifies CASSQDRTPSTDTQYF.

V and J are TRBV30 and TRBJ2-1; a possible D gene is TRBD1 (7 bases). There are 13 residues in the CDR3. V lost 3 bases to trimming and J lost 7 bases, with 13 bases between them. Germline lookup yields CDR1 GTSNPN and CDR2 SVGIG (reference sequence). CDR3 nucleotide sequence: TGTGCCTGGAGAAACGCAGGGGGGAATGAGCAGTTCTTC. Its translation: CAWRNAGGNEQFF.

The CDR3 DNA reads TGTGCCATCAGTGATACGAAATCGGCGTGGGCTTTCTTT. Protein sequence: CAISDTKSAWAFF. This chain connects TRBV10-3 to TRBJ1-1; D gene unclear. Germline V gene lookup returns CDR1 ENHRY and CDR2 SYGVKD. V was shortened by 3 bases and J by 11 bases, with 16 bases between the two germline ends. CDR3 size: 13 residues.

CDR3 residues: CASSIWVAGAQPQHF. The DNA for the CDR3 is TGTGCCAGCAGCATCTGGGTCGCGGGGGCTCAGCCCCAGCATTTT. The chain recombines TRBV5-6 with TRBJ1-5; tentative D call: TRBD1 (6 bases). The germline V gene encodes CDR1 SGHDT and CDR2 YYEEEE. The CDR3 totals 15 residues. Trimming removed 4 bases from V and 6 bases from J, with 17 bases in between.

The chain carries TRBV12-3 or TRBV12-4 and TRBJ1-2, with TRBD1 matching 8 bases. This CDR3 comprises 13 residues. V shed 5 bases and J 4 bases; nucleotides not matched to a gene: 3. For the CDR3, the DNA is TGTGCCAGCAGTGGACAGGGACGCTATGGCTACACCTTC. Translating it yields CASSGQGRYGYTF.

J is TRBJ1-1 and V is TRBV30; unclear D gene. Trimming took 3 bases from V and 4 from J, leaving 12 bases between them. The CDR3 runs to 13 residues. Germline V gene lookup returns CDR1 GTSNPN and CDR2 SVGIG (reference sequence). The CDR3 nucleotides are TGTGCCTGGAGGTACCAAACGGCCACTGAAGCTTTCTTT. It specifies CAWRYQTATEAFF.

This clone was counted between two and nine times. This chain joins TRBV30 and TRBJ1-1; D ambiguous. Germline values: CDR1 GTSNPN, CDR2 SVGIG (reference sequence). Between the trimmed V and J ends, which lost 3 bases and 0 bases, there was a span of 11 bases. This CDR3 comprises 14 residues. The CDR3 DNA follows: TGTGCCTGGAGATACGGGTATATGAACACTGAAGCTTTCTTT. This encodes CAWRYGYMNTEAFF.

At least ten counts were recorded for this clone. The J gene is TRBJ2-5, the V gene TRBV5-4; tentative D call: TRBD2 (6 bases). The V end lost 3 bases, the J end lost 5 bases, and 14 bases lay between the germline ends. The CDR3 is 14 amino acids. Germline values: CDR1 SGHNT, CDR2 YYREEE (reference sequence). CDR3 in DNA: TGTGCCAGCAGCTCCGCGGGGTCTTCTGAGACCCAGTACTTC. Its protein is CASSSAGSSETQYF.

This clone came up a few times. The rearrangement joins TRBV30 to TRBJ1-1; D not resolved. Germline CDR1 and CDR2: GTSNPN and SVGIG (reference sequence). This CDR3 comprises 13 residues. V lost 3 bases and J lost 1, with 9 bases in between. The CDR3 is CAWSRTGNTEAFF. In DNA form, the CDR3 reads TGTGCCTGGAGCAGGACGGGGAACACTGAAGCTTTCTTT.